Below, 16 T cell receptor beta chains from the same sample are listed, as sequenced in a study of cytomegalovirus exposure and HLA in healthy donors. PCR amplification relied on 60 Vbeta primers (plus 13 Jbeta primers). The repertoire was sequenced with immunoSEQ multiplex PCR; TCRdb's copy has only in-frame clones and lacks some. The sample yields fewer than 110,000 clones, roughly 80% seen once. Sample: PBMCs. Receptors originate from a man aged 25 to 45 in good health and CMV-seropositive.

The V call is TRBV6-1, the J call TRBJ2-3; 7 bases are shared with TRBD2. J gave up 1 base and V 5 bases, and 6 bases lay outside the gene matches. Germline values: CDR1 MNHNS, CDR2 SASEGT. The CDR3 extends over 15 amino acids. The CDR3 here is CASSKGTTRTDTQYF. For the CDR3, the DNA is TGTGCCAGCAGTAAGGGGACTACTCGCACAGATACGCAGTATTTT.

The V call is TRBV11-2, the J call TRBJ2-3; perhaps TRBD2 as D (5 bases). V lost 0 bases to trimming and J lost 2 bases, with 12 bases between them. This CDR3 is built from 16 residues. The germline CDR1 and CDR2 sequences are SGHAT and FQNNGV. This CDR3 is CASSLDTERFTDTQYF. The CDR3 DNA follows: TGTGCCAGCAGCTTAGACACGGAGCGGTTCACAGATACGCAGTATTTT.

The V and J genes are TRBV5-6 and TRBJ2-3; 8 bases line up with TRBD2. The CDR3 totals 16 residues. Germline V gene lookup returns CDR1 SGHDT and CDR2 YYEEEE. The junction had 8 bases not matched to a gene; V was cut back by 0 bases and J by 5 bases. The CDR3 spells CASSLAYGGAQDTQYF. The DNA for the CDR3 is TGTGCCAGCAGCTTGGCTTACGGGGGGGCCCAAGATACGCAGTATTTT.

This clone occurred a few times. The rearrangement uses TRBV9 and TRBJ1-6; D unclear. V was shortened by 0 bases and J by 7 bases, with 8 bases between the two germline ends. Germline assignment: CDR1 SGDLS and CDR2 YYNGEE. The CDR3 runs to 14 residues. CDR3 loop: CASSVAQMNSPLHF. The CDR3 DNA sequence: TGTGCCAGCAGCGTAGCACAGATGAATTCACCCCTCCACTTT.

The rearrangement uses TRBV2 and TRBJ1-3; D gene ambiguous. V was pared by 8 bases and J by 2 bases, with 19 bases between. CDR3 length: 16 residues. CDR1 is SNHLY and CDR2 is FYNNEI in the germline V gene. CDR3 DNA sequence: TGTGCCAGCCTGGTTGAGACTCCCTTAACTGGAAACACCATATATTTT. It encodes CASLVETPLTGNTIYF.

This CDR3 is CASSSQGLYGYTF. The CDR3 nucleotides are TGTGCCAGCAGCTCGCAGGGGCTGTATGGCTACACCTTC. The chain joins TRBV5-4 to TRBJ1-2; a weak D match, TRBD1 (6 bases). The CDR3 length is 13 residues. Germline values: CDR1 SGHNT, CDR2 YYREEE (reference sequence). V was trimmed by 3 bases and J by 5 bases, leaving 11 bases between them. Based on the CDR3 plus reference TRBV5-4 and TRBJ1-2, the full variable domain is ETGVTQSPTHLIKTRGQQVTLRCSSQSGHNTVSWYQQALGQGPQFIFQYYREEENGRGNFPPRFSGLQFPNYSSELNVNALELDDSALYLCASSSQGLYGYTFGSGTRLTVV.

The chain carries TRBV5-4 and TRBJ1-1; D perhaps matches TRBD1 (5 bases). Deletions cut 1 base from V and 6 bases from J, with 13 bases between. The germline V gene encodes CDR1 SGHNT and CDR2 YYREEE (reference sequence). The CDR3 has 14 amino acids. CDR3 sequence (DNA): TGTGCCAGCAGCTTGCAGGGTAAAATCGCTGAAGCTTTCTTT. Translation gives CASSLQGKIAEAFF. Supplemented by reference TRBV5-4 and TRBJ1-1, the full variable domain reads ETGVTQSPTHLIKTRGQQVTLRCSSQSGHNTVSWYQQALGQGPQFIFQYYREEENGRGNFPPRFSGLQFPNYSSELNVNALELDDSALYLCASSLQGKIAEAFFGQGTRLTVV.

CDR3 coding DNA: TGTGCCAGCAAGGGAGCCGGGAACAATGAAAAACTGTTTTTT. Residues: CASKGAGNNEKLFF. The rearrangement joins TRBV19 to TRBJ1-4; D remains unclear. Germline loops: CDR1 LNHDA, CDR2 SQIVND (reference sequence). The CDR3 has 14 residues. V lost 9 bases and J 5 bases, leaving 16 bases between the germline ends.

V gene TRBV7-7 combines with J gene TRBJ1-3; D is possibly TRBD1 (5 bases). V lost 1 base and J lost 0, with 19 bases in between. The CDR3 totals 19 residues. The germline CDR1 and CDR2 sequences are SSHAT and FNYEAQ (reference sequence). For the CDR3, the DNA is TGTGCCAGCAGCTTAGGTTCGCTCCCTTCCAGGGACTCTGGAAACACCATATATTTT. This gives the protein CASSLGSLPSRDSGNTIYF.

The chain uses TRBV7-3 and TRBJ1-1; a possible D gene is TRBD1 (6 bases). This CDR3 has 14 amino acids. Per germline, CDR1 SGHTA and CDR2 FQGTGA. Trimming removed 4 bases at V and 1 base at J, with 10 bases between. CDR3 bases: TGTGCCAGCAGCTCGGGACACCAGAACACTGAAGCTTTCTTT. It translates to CASSSGHQNTEAFF.

This clone was recorded once. The chain joins TRBV5-6 to TRBJ1-1; 7 positions match TRBD1. The V and J ends lost 4 bases and 0 bases, in that order; junction bases with no gene match: 6. Germline V gives CDR1 SGHDT, CDR2 YYEEEE. The CDR3 length is 15 residues. CDR3 DNA sequence: TGTGCCAGCAGCCAGGGGGACAGATTGAACACTGAAGCTTTCTTT. Its protein is CASSQGDRLNTEAFF.

This sequence joins TRBV10-1 and TRBJ1-2; D perhaps matches TRBD1 (5 bases). CDR3 length equals 13 residues. Trimming shortened V by 0 bases and J by 5 bases, and 7 bases separated the two germline ends. The germline V gene has CDR1 WNHNN and CDR2 SYGVQD (reference sequence). The CDR3 reads CASSESGGYGYTF. The CDR3 nucleotides are TGCGCCAGCAGTGAGTCCGGGGGGTATGGCTACACCTTC.

The chain is built from TRBV30 and TRBJ1-2, with unresolved D. The V gene lost 3 bases and the J gene lost 7 bases, with 15 bases spanning the gap. CDR3 length: 13 amino acids. Per the germline V gene, CDR1 is GTSNPN and CDR2 is SVGIG (reference sequence). The CDR3 region is CAWSRKSGFGYTF. The DNA for the CDR3 is TGTGCCTGGAGCCGCAAGTCGGGTTTTGGCTACACCTTC.

The rearrangement joins TRBV30 to TRBJ2-3, with TRBD1 matching 7 bases. Trimming took 0 bases from V and 2 from J; bases not matched to a gene: 8. The germline V gene encodes CDR1 GTSNPN and CDR2 SVGIG (reference sequence). This CDR3 is 16 amino acids long. The CDR3 DNA follows: TGTGCCTGGAGTGTTCTTACAGGGGCAATCACAGATACGCAGTATTTT. This sequence encodes CAWSVLTGAITDTQYF.

This chain joins TRBV19 and TRBJ1-1; 8 bases map to TRBD1. The CDR3 length is 14 residues. V was clipped by 6 bases and J by 4 bases; unmatched bases: 7. Looked up from germline, CDR1 is LNHDA and CDR2 is SQIVND (reference sequence). Here the CDR3 reads CASSPDRDVTEAFF. The CDR3, as DNA: TGTGCCAGTAGCCCGGACAGGGATGTCACTGAAGCTTTCTTT.

The chain couples TRBV5-1 to TRBJ1-3; 9 bases align to TRBD1. The V gene's germline CDR1 is SGHRS and CDR2 YFSETQ. V trimming: 0 bases; J trimming: 8 bases; junction bases outside the gene matches: 0. There are 13 residues in the CDR3. The CDR3 here is CASSLGQGDTIYF. The CDR3 DNA sequence: TGCGCCAGCAGCTTGGGACAGGGGGACACCATATATTTT.